A selection of T cell receptor beta chains follows, all from one sample in a study of blood T cell repertoires in COVID-19. Generated by immunoSEQ multiplex PCR, the TCRdb table keeps only in-frame clones and is missing some. Among 250,000 or so clones listed, approximately 90% were seen once. What was sequenced was PBMCs or T cells enriched from blood (not recorded which). The receptors here all came from a man aged 35-49 years who had recovered from COVID-19. The CDR3 runs from the conserved cysteine through the conserved F or W. Fields, in order: CDR3 length, V gene, J gene, D gene, clone size, CDR3 protein, CDR3 DNA. D genes are given only for firm matches. Some rows have no size entry. The others give once, few or many, or a class for an expanded clone.

len: 16; v_gene: TRBV4-1; j_gene: TRBJ2-3; d_gene: TRBD1; abundance: .; CDR3aa: CASSLADRGWADTQYF; CDR3nt: TGCGCCAGCAGCCTCGCCGACAGGGGGTGGGCAGATACGCAGTATTTT
len: 16; v_gene: TRBV4-1; j_gene: TRBJ2-2; d_gene: TRBD1; abundance: .; CDR3aa: CASSQGGTGWAGELFF; CDR3nt: TGCGCCAGCAGCCAAGGTGGGACAGGGTGGGCCGGGGAGCTGTTTTTT
len: 15; v_gene: TRBV4-1; j_gene: TRBJ1-6; d_gene: TRBD1; abundance: .; CDR3aa: CASSQEYRGNSPLHF; CDR3nt: TGCGCCAGCAGCCAAGAGTACAGGGGAAATTCACCCCTCCACTTT
len: 14; v_gene: TRBV27; j_gene: TRBJ2-7; d_gene: TRBD1; abundance: .; CDR3aa: CASSFSGGPYEQYF; CDR3nt: TGTGCCAGCAGTTTCTCAGGGGGTCCCTACGAGCAGTACTTC
len: 15; v_gene: TRBV13; j_gene: TRBJ1-1; d_gene: .; abundance: once; CDR3aa: CASIHLEGRNTEAFF; CDR3nt: TGTGCCAGCATCCACCTTGAGGGAAGGAACACTGAAGCTTTCTTT
len: 14; v_gene: TRBV5-4; j_gene: TRBJ2-7; d_gene: .; abundance: .; CDR3aa: CASSRTTGSYEQYF; CDR3nt: TGTGCCAGCAGCCGCACGACAGGATCCTACGAGCAGTACTTC
len: 14; v_gene: TRBV27; j_gene: TRBJ1-1; d_gene: .; abundance: .; CDR3aa: CASSLRGGYTEAFF; CDR3nt: TGTGCCAGCAGTTTAAGGGGGGGGTACACTGAAGCTTTCTTT
len: 16; v_gene: TRBV4-2; j_gene: TRBJ2-2; d_gene: .; abundance: .; CDR3aa: CASSQSGAANTGELFF; CDR3nt: TGTGCCAGCAGCCAATCGGGAGCAGCGAACACCGGGGAGCTGTTTTTT
len: 14; v_gene: TRBV6-5; j_gene: TRBJ2-7; d_gene: .; abundance: .; CDR3aa: CASRTDTNPYEQYF; CDR3nt: TGTGCCAGCAGAACGGACACGAACCCCTACGAGCAGTACTTC
len: 15; v_gene: TRBV29-1; j_gene: TRBJ2-5; d_gene: .; abundance: .; CDR3aa: CSVEDTGVEAGTQYF; CDR3nt: TGCAGCGTTGAAGACACGGGTGTTGAGGCCGGGACCCAGTACTTC
len: 16; v_gene: TRBV29-1; j_gene: TRBJ2-7; d_gene: TRBD1; abundance: .; CDR3aa: CSVEVPRTGETYEQYF; CDR3nt: TGCAGCGTTGAAGTCCCCCGCACAGGGGAGACCTACGAGCAGTACTTC
len: 12; v_gene: TRBV6-2/TRBV6-3; j_gene: TRBJ1-5; d_gene: .; abundance: .; CDR3aa: CASSYTYKPQHF; CDR3nt: TGTGCCAGCAGTTACACTTATAAGCCCCAGCATTTT
len: 16; v_gene: TRBV7-2; j_gene: TRBJ2-7; d_gene: TRBD2; abundance: .; CDR3aa: CASSFGYLADRYEQYF; CDR3nt: TGTGCCAGCAGCTTCGGGTATCTAGCGGACCGCTACGAGCAGTACTTC
len: 14; v_gene: TRBV2; j_gene: TRBJ2-7; d_gene: .; abundance: .; CDR3aa: CASSVGGADYEQYF; CDR3nt: TGTGCCAGCAGTGTAGGCGGCGCAGACTACGAGCAGTACTTC
len: 14; v_gene: TRBV25-1; j_gene: TRBJ1-1; d_gene: .; abundance: few; CDR3aa: CASSEWADYTEAFF; CDR3nt: TGTGCCAGCAGTGAATGGGCGGACTACACTGAAGCTTTCTTT
len: 13; v_gene: TRBV13; j_gene: TRBJ2-1; d_gene: TRBD2; abundance: .; CDR3aa: CASSLAGHNEQFF; CDR3nt: TGTGCCAGCAGCCTAGCGGGTCATAATGAGCAGTTCTTC
len: 15; v_gene: TRBV11-2; j_gene: TRBJ2-5; d_gene: .; abundance: .; CDR3aa: CASSLVVRRQETQYF; CDR3nt: TGTGCCAGCAGCTTAGTTGTCCGGAGACAAGAGACCCAGTACTTC
len: 17; v_gene: TRBV6-1; j_gene: TRBJ1-1; d_gene: .; abundance: .; CDR3aa: CASSEVLWDTKNTEAFF; CDR3nt: TGTGCCAGCAGTGAAGTACTATGGGACACAAAGAACACTGAAGCTTTCTTT
len: 14; v_gene: TRBV10-3; j_gene: TRBJ1-1; d_gene: .; abundance: .; CDR3aa: CAISEGAPGDEAFF; CDR3nt: TGTGCCATCAGTGAAGGGGCCCCGGGGGATGAAGCTTTCTTT
len: 18; v_gene: TRBV4-2; j_gene: TRBJ1-2; d_gene: TRBD1; abundance: .; CDR3aa: CASSQAQLTGGTNYGYTF; CDR3nt: TGTGCCAGCAGCCAAGCGCAGCTCACAGGGGGGACTAACTATGGCTACACCTTC
len: 13; v_gene: TRBV6-7; j_gene: TRBJ2-7; d_gene: .; abundance: few; CDR3aa: CASNTSMVYEQYF; CDR3nt: TGTGCCAGCAATACATCCATGGTATACGAGCAGTACTTC
len: 20; v_gene: TRBV4-3; j_gene: TRBJ1-5; d_gene: TRBD1; abundance: .; CDR3aa: CASSQGPSSGQGAILAPQHF; CDR3nt: TGCGCCAGCAGCCAAGGACCCAGTAGCGGACAGGGGGCTATTTTGGCGCCCCAGCATTTT
len: 19; v_gene: TRBV13; j_gene: TRBJ1-3; d_gene: TRBD1; abundance: few; CDR3aa: CASSFFFVAGGDSGNTIYF; CDR3nt: TGTGCCAGCAGCTTCTTTTTCGTGGCAGGGGGAGATTCTGGAAACACCATATATTTT
len: 12; v_gene: TRBV30; j_gene: TRBJ1-2; d_gene: .; abundance: .; CDR3aa: CAWSATNYGYTF; CDR3nt: TGTGCCTGGAGTGCCACTAACTATGGCTACACCTTC
len: 14; v_gene: TRBV2; j_gene: TRBJ2-7; d_gene: TRBD1; abundance: .; CDR3aa: CASSRGTGGWEQYF; CDR3nt: TGTGCCAGCAGTAGGGGGACAGGGGGCTGGGAGCAGTACTTC
len: 16; v_gene: TRBV7-7; j_gene: TRBJ2-2; d_gene: TRBD2; abundance: .; CDR3aa: CASSLSPRGDTGELFF; CDR3nt: TGTGCCAGCAGCTTAAGCCCCCGGGGGGACACCGGGGAGCTGTTTTTT
len: 16; v_gene: TRBV7-9; j_gene: TRBJ1-5; d_gene: TRBD1; abundance: .; CDR3aa: CASSLFTGGSNQPQHF; CDR3nt: TGTGCCAGCAGCTTATTCACAGGGGGTAGCAATCAGCCCCAGCATTTT
len: 14; v_gene: TRBV10-3; j_gene: TRBJ1-1; d_gene: .; abundance: .; CDR3aa: CAISADSMNTEAFF; CDR3nt: TGTGCCATCAGTGCGGACTCCATGAACACTGAAGCTTTCTTT
len: 12; v_gene: TRBV28; j_gene: TRBJ2-1; d_gene: .; abundance: .; CDR3aa: CASSPLDNEQFF; CDR3nt: TGTGCCAGCAGTCCACTAGACAATGAGCAGTTCTTC
len: 13; v_gene: TRBV4-2; j_gene: TRBJ2-1; d_gene: .; abundance: .; CDR3aa: CASSLTSYNEQFF; CDR3nt: TGTGCCAGCAGCCTGACTAGTTACAATGAGCAGTTCTTC
len: 14; v_gene: TRBV19; j_gene: TRBJ2-7; d_gene: .; abundance: .; CDR3aa: CASSIVPDTYEQYF; CDR3nt: TGTGCCAGTAGTATAGTGCCAGACACCTACGAGCAGTACTTC
len: 14; v_gene: TRBV7-9; j_gene: TRBJ1-2; d_gene: .; abundance: .; CDR3aa: CASSPLGGNYGYTF; CDR3nt: TGTGCCAGCAGCCCGCTTGGGGGGAACTATGGCTACACCTTC
len: 13; v_gene: TRBV11-1; j_gene: TRBJ1-2; d_gene: TRBD1; abundance: .; CDR3aa: CASSSDRVPGYTF; CDR3nt: TGTGCCAGCAGCTCGGACAGGGTCCCTGGCTACACCTTC
len: 16; v_gene: TRBV4-3; j_gene: TRBJ2-4; d_gene: .; abundance: .; CDR3aa: CASSQVTSGSQNIQYF; CDR3nt: TGCGCCAGCAGCCAAGTAACATCGGGGTCTCAAAACATTCAGTACTTC
len: 18; v_gene: TRBV5-1; j_gene: TRBJ2-3; d_gene: .; abundance: .; CDR3aa: CASSLDSRQVAITDTQYF; CDR3nt: TGCGCCAGCAGCTTGGATTCTCGACAGGTGGCGATTACAGATACGCAGTATTTT
len: 16; v_gene: TRBV5-5; j_gene: TRBJ2-6; d_gene: .; abundance: once; CDR3aa: CASSLVAAAGANVLTF; CDR3nt: TGTGCCAGCAGCTTGGTTGCGGCCGCCGGGGCCAACGTCCTGACTTTC
len: 15; v_gene: TRBV12-5; j_gene: TRBJ1-2; d_gene: .; abundance: once; CDR3aa: CASGSSEGNYHGYTF; CDR3nt: TGTGCTAGTGGTTCCTCGGAGGGGAACTATCATGGCTACACCTTC
len: 16; v_gene: TRBV4-1; j_gene: TRBJ2-2; d_gene: TRBD1; abundance: .; CDR3aa: CASSQLRQGSVGELFF; CDR3nt: TGCGCCAGCAGCCAGCTTAGACAGGGCTCGGTAGGGGAGCTGTTTTTT
len: 14; v_gene: TRBV14; j_gene: TRBJ2-7; d_gene: .; abundance: .; CDR3aa: CASSQGRGLGEQYF; CDR3nt: TGTGCCAGCAGCCAAGGGAGGGGGCTAGGGGAGCAGTACTTC
len: 18; v_gene: TRBV11-2; j_gene: TRBJ1-2; d_gene: .; abundance: .; CDR3aa: CASSLCICQGTTGYGYTF; CDR3nt: TGTGCCAGCAGCTTATGTATATGCCAGGGGACGACTGGTTATGGCTACACCTTC
len: 15; v_gene: TRBV19; j_gene: TRBJ1-2; d_gene: .; abundance: .; CDR3aa: CASSIERQKIYGYTF; CDR3nt: TGTGCCAGTAGTATAGAGAGACAGAAGATATATGGCTACACCTTC
len: 15; v_gene: TRBV29-1; j_gene: TRBJ1-5; d_gene: TRBD1; abundance: .; CDR3aa: CSAGTGTNSNQPQHF; CDR3nt: TGCAGCGCTGGGACAGGGACAAATAGCAATCAGCCCCAGCATTTT
len: 14; v_gene: TRBV5-4; j_gene: TRBJ1-4; d_gene: .; abundance: .; CDR3aa: CASSTPGSGEKLFF; CDR3nt: TGTGCCAGCAGCACCCCGGGGTCGGGGGAAAAACTGTTTTTT
len: 14; v_gene: TRBV18; j_gene: TRBJ2-7; d_gene: TRBD1; abundance: .; CDR3aa: CASSPDRVSYEQYF; CDR3nt: TGTGCCAGCTCACCCGACAGGGTGTCCTACGAGCAGTACTTC
len: 19; v_gene: TRBV7-9; j_gene: TRBJ2-3; d_gene: TRBD2; abundance: .; CDR3aa: CASSLELAGGNGGSDTQYF; CDR3nt: TGTGCCAGCAGCTTAGAACTAGCGGGAGGGAACGGAGGTTCGGATACGCAGTATTTT
len: 13; v_gene: TRBV30; j_gene: TRBJ1-5; d_gene: .; abundance: .; CDR3aa: CAWSSGVNQPQHF; CDR3nt: TGTGCCTGGAGTTCAGGGGTTAATCAGCCCCAGCATTTT
len: 11; v_gene: TRBV2; j_gene: TRBJ2-5; d_gene: .; abundance: .; CDR3aa: CASSVWDSCYF; CDR3nt: TGTGCCAGCAGTGTATGGGACTCCTGTTACTTC
len: 14; v_gene: TRBV9; j_gene: TRBJ2-2; d_gene: .; abundance: many; CDR3aa: CASSVDPNTGELFF; CDR3nt: TGTGCCAGCAGCGTAGATCCTAACACCGGGGAGCTGTTTTTT
len: 16; v_gene: TRBV7-9; j_gene: TRBJ1-2; d_gene: .; abundance: few; CDR3aa: CASSLALGQGNYGYTF; CDR3nt: TGTGCCAGCAGCTTAGCGCTGGGTCAGGGAAACTATGGCTACACCTTC
len: 15; v_gene: TRBV28; j_gene: TRBJ2-1; d_gene: TRBD2; abundance: .; CDR3aa: CASSSPSGSSPEQFF; CDR3nt: TGTGCCAGCAGCTCTCCTAGCGGGAGTAGCCCGGAGCAGTTCTTC
len: 15; v_gene: TRBV27; j_gene: TRBJ2-1; d_gene: .; abundance: .; CDR3aa: CASSLGLVSYNEQFF; CDR3nt: TGTGCCAGCAGTTTGGGACTCGTTTCCTACAATGAGCAGTTCTTC
len: 14; v_gene: TRBV5-1; j_gene: TRBJ2-4; d_gene: .; abundance: .; CDR3aa: CASSQSYYKNIQYF; CDR3nt: TGCGCCAGCAGTCAGAGCTACTACAAAAACATTCAGTACTTC
len: 16; v_gene: TRBV19; j_gene: TRBJ2-5; d_gene: TRBD2; abundance: .; CDR3aa: CASSMEIWGGQETQYF; CDR3nt: TGTGCCAGTAGTATGGAGATTTGGGGGGGGCAAGAGACCCAGTACTTC
len: 15; v_gene: TRBV10-3; j_gene: TRBJ1-2; d_gene: TRBD1; abundance: .; CDR3aa: CAISDDPTGTSGYTF; CDR3nt: TGTGCCATCAGTGATGATCCGACAGGGACCTCTGGCTACACCTTC
len: 12; v_gene: TRBV28; j_gene: TRBJ1-1; d_gene: .; abundance: few; CDR3aa: CATRNRETEAFF; CDR3nt: TGTGCCACCAGAAACCGGGAGACTGAAGCTTTCTTT
len: 15; v_gene: TRBV9; j_gene: TRBJ2-7; d_gene: .; abundance: .; CDR3aa: CASSPHLISSYEQYF; CDR3nt: TGTGCCAGCAGCCCCCACCTGATCAGCTCCTACGAGCAGTACTTC
len: 11; v_gene: TRBV12-3/TRBV12-4; j_gene: TRBJ1-6; d_gene: .; abundance: .; CDR3aa: CASSFQSPLHF; CDR3nt: TGTGCCAGCAGTTTCCAATCACCCCTCCACTTT
len: 14; v_gene: TRBV7-2; j_gene: TRBJ1-2; d_gene: .; abundance: .; CDR3aa: CASSSSDSLSGYTF; CDR3nt: TGTGCCAGCAGCTCATCGGACAGCCTATCTGGCTACACCTTC